Listed here are 11 T cell receptor beta chains from one sample, sequenced in a study of T cell responses to AZD1222 COVID-19 vaccine. Assay: immunoSEQ multiplex PCR; the TCRdb copy retains only in-frame clones and omits some. The sample includes about 81,000 clones, approximately 85% seen only once; the top ten take around 3.5%. The material sequenced was peripheral blood, taken 28 days after the second AZD1222 dose. These receptors were collected from an adult who received the AZD1222 COVID-19 vaccine.

The CDR3 protein is CATCEGANEQFF. CDR3 bases: TGTGCCACCTGCGAGGGGGCTAATGAGCAGTTCTTC. This chain connects TRBV27 to TRBJ2-1, with 7 nucleotides matching TRBD1. The junction had 7 bases not matched to a gene; V was cut back by 10 bases and J by 7 bases. The CDR3 consists of 12 residues. Germline V gives CDR1 MNHEY, CDR2 SMNVEV (reference sequence).

V usage is TRBV6-6 and J usage is TRBJ1-2; tentatively, D is TRBD1 (5 bases). Germline V gives CDR1 MNHNY, CDR2 SVGAGI (reference sequence). The CDR3 is 13 amino acids. Between the trimmed V and J ends, which lost 6 bases and 6 bases, there was a span of 14 bases. This CDR3 is CASSLQPRDGYTF. CDR3 sequence (DNA): TGTGCCAGCAGCTTGCAACCCAGGGATGGCTACACCTTC.

The rearrangement links TRBV6-5 to TRBJ2-1; D is uncertain. The V gene's germline CDR1 is MNHEY and CDR2 SVGAGI. CDR3 length: 11 residues. V was clipped by 5 bases and J by 5 bases, with 4 bases between them. The CDR3 DNA reads TGTGCCAGCAGTCGTGACAATGAGCAGTTCTTC. Protein sequence: CASSRDNEQFF.

The genes are TRBV7-3 and TRBJ2-2; D not certain. Trimming pared 2 bases from V and 8 bases from J, leaving 15 bases between. Looked up from germline, CDR1 is SGHTA and CDR2 is FQGTGA. The CDR3 is 15 amino acids. The CDR3 loop reads CASSLGPMGSGELFF. The DNA for the CDR3 is TGTGCCAGCAGCTTAGGACCGATGGGTTCAGGGGAGCTGTTTTTT.

The V call is TRBV15, the J call TRBJ2-1, with TRBD2 identical over 8 bases. Germline CDR1 reads LNHNV; CDR2 reads YYDKDF (reference sequence). The CDR3 has 15 residues. V gave up 3 bases and J gave up 1 base; unmatched junction bases: 2. The CDR3 nucleotides are TGTGCCACCAGCAGGGCGGGGGGATCCTACAATGAGCAGTTCTTC. Its translation: CATSRAGGSYNEQFF. Together with reference TRBV15 and TRBJ2-1, the CDR3 gives the full variable domain: DAMVIQNPRYQVTQFGKPVTLSCSQTLNHNVMYWYQQKSSQAPKLLFHYYDKDFNNEADTPDNFQSRRPNTSFCFLDIRSPGLGDTAMYLCATSRAGGSYNEQFFGPGTRLTVL.

This clone was counted once. This sequence joins TRBV20-1 and TRBJ1-1, with 8 positions matching TRBD1. CDR1 is DFQATT and CDR2 is SNEGSKA in the germline V gene (reference sequence). V shed 3 bases and J 0 bases; nucleotides not matched to a gene: 3. This CDR3 is 14 amino acids long. CDR3: CSASQGAVNTEAFF. In DNA form, the CDR3 reads TGCAGTGCTAGTCAGGGGGCGGTGAACACTGAAGCTTTCTTT.

This chain links TRBV29-1 with TRBJ2-1; TRBD1 matches 8 bases. The CDR3 is made up of 16 amino acids. The junction had 11 bases not matched to a gene; V was cut back by 3 bases and J by 4 bases. Germline CDR1 SQVTM, CDR2 ANQGSEA. The DNA of the CDR3 is TGCAGCGTTGACAGGGGATGGACAGGGCTTTACAATGAGCAGTTCTTC. Translating it yields CSVDRGWTGLYNEQFF.

The V and J genes are TRBV4-3 and TRBJ2-2; 7 bases match TRBD1. The V and J ends lost 0 bases and 6 bases, in that order; junction bases with no gene match: 4. This CDR3 has 15 amino acids. The V gene's germline CDR1 is LGHNA and CDR2 YSLEER. CDR3 sequence (DNA): TGCGCCAGCAGCCAAGATTGGGGACAGTCCGGGGAGCTGTTTTTT. This codes for CASSQDWGQSGELFF.

V gene TRBV3-1 (or the pseudogene TRBV3-2) combines with J gene TRBJ2-5, with 13 bases aligning to TRBD2. Losses at the gene ends were 0 bases for V and 3 bases for J; bases not matched to a gene: 1. Germline CDR1 LGHDT, CDR2 YNNKEL (reference sequence). The CDR3 length is 16 residues. CDR3 DNA: TGTGCCAGCAGCCAAGAGACTAGCGGGGGGAAAGAGACCCAGTACTTC. It codes for CASSQETSGGKETQYF.

V gene TRBV6-5 combines with J gene TRBJ2-5, with D possibly being TRBD1 (6 bases). From germline, CDR1 is MNHEY and CDR2 SVGAGI. The CDR3 loop spans 16 amino acids. V lost 0 bases to trimming and J lost 5 bases, with 16 bases between them. This CDR3 reads CASSYSGVRGRETQYF. The CDR3 DNA reads as TGTGCCAGCAGTTACTCGGGTGTCAGGGGAAGGGAGACCCAGTACTTC.

The rearrangement uses TRBV29-1 and TRBJ2-5; unclear D gene. This CDR3 region has 13 residues. V gave up 0 bases and J gave up 4 bases, with 9 bases separating them. Germline V gives CDR1 SQVTM, CDR2 ANQGSEA. CDR3 nucleotides: TGCAGCGTTGAAGAGGGAACGGGAGAGACCCAGTACTTC. This sequence encodes CSVEEGTGETQYF.